These 23 T cell receptor beta chains originate from one sample sequenced in a study of early T cells in non-severe SARS-CoV-2 infection (dated by TCRdb to about 2021). The library was made by 5' RACE. Sequencing used a NextSeq 500. The raw public reads went through TCRdb reprocessing: fastp at Q25, MiXCR clone calling, in-frame beta chains kept. Every CDR3 protein is listed once, alongside the most common genes and DNA of its rows. Here the sample has some 66,000 distinct CDR3 sequences; approximately 10% occur a single time. Approximately 3% of the sample rests with the top ten. Sequencing used whole blood. The receptor source for this set is an adult who was a healthcare worker with PCR-confirmed SARS-CoV-2 infection or an uninfected control (not recorded which).

The chain joins TRBV5-1 to TRBJ2-5, with D perhaps matching TRBD1 (6 bases). This CDR3 comprises 14 residues. In germline, CDR1 is SGHRS, CDR2 YFSETQ. V lost 4 bases to trimming and J lost 2 bases, with 12 bases between them. The chain's CDR3 is CASSTGTPQETQYF. CDR3 nucleotide sequence: TGCGCCAGCAGCACGGGGACACCTCAAGAGACCCAGTACTTC.

The chain is built from TRBV20-1 and TRBJ2-7; possibly TRBD1 for D (6 bases). V was pared by 1 base and J by 2 bases, with 15 bases between. The CDR3 runs 15 residues. CDR1 and CDR2 (germline): DFQATT, SNEGSKA (reference sequence). This CDR3 is CSARVGQGTTYEQYF. The CDR3 bases are TGCAGTGCTAGAGTCGGGCAGGGGACAACCTACGAGCAGTACTTC.

V gene TRBV7-2 combines with J gene TRBJ1-6; no clear D gene. CDR3 length: 15 residues. Deletions cut 1 base from V and 8 bases from J, with 12 bases between. The V gene's germline CDR1 is SGHTA and CDR2 FQGNSA. The CDR3 spells CASSLVQGSYSPLHF. The CDR3 nucleotides read TGTGCCAGCAGCTTAGTTCAAGGGTCTTATTCACCCCTCCACTTT.

This clonotype was seen a handful of times. CDR3 sequence reads: CASSLLGTDQETQYF. Written as DNA, the CDR3 is TGCGCCAGCAGCTTGCTGGGGACAGATCAAGAGACCCAGTACTTC. The chain couples TRBV5-1 to TRBJ2-5; 7 bases line up with TRBD1. The CDR3 totals 15 residues. Germline V gene sequence: CDR1 SGHRS, CDR2 YFSETQ. V shed 1 base and J 2 bases; nucleotides not matched to a gene: 5.

This clonotype showed up just a few times. The chain links TRBV29-1 to TRBJ2-6, with D perhaps given as TRBD1 or TRBD2 (5 bases each). This CDR3 contains 15 residues. Looked up from germline, CDR1 is SQVTM and CDR2 is ANQGSEA. Trimming took 1 base from V and 4 from J, leaving 11 bases between them. This chain's CDR3 is CSVEGLGAGANVLTF. The DNA for the CDR3 is TGCAGCGTTGAAGGTCTCGGGGCCGGGGCCAACGTCCTGACTTTC.

This clonotype was found a few times. The chain is built from TRBV7-2 and TRBJ2-7; TRBD2 agrees at 11 bases. Germline CDR1 is SGHTA and CDR2 is FQGNSA. The trim removed 1 base at V and 3 bases at J, leaving 5 bases unmatched. CDR3 length equals 16 residues. The DNA of the CDR3 is TGTGCCAGCAGCTTAGAGGGGACTAGCGGAGTCTACGAGCAGTACTTC. Amino acids: CASSLEGTSGVYEQYF.

This sequence joins TRBV3-1 and TRBJ2-4; the D is unclear. The CDR3 loop spans 12 amino acids. The germline gives CDR1 LGHDT, CDR2 YNNKEL (reference sequence). The V end lost 2 bases, the J end lost 15 bases, and 14 bases lay between the germline ends. CDR3 nucleotide sequence: TGTGCCAGCAGCCAAATCAATGGCCGCGGGTACTTC. It specifies CASSQINGRGYF.

This clonotype has a handful of counts. V and J are TRBV7-6 and TRBJ2-5, with 9 bases identical to TRBD2. CDR3 length: 15 amino acids. V dropped 6 bases and J dropped 1; count of bases not matched to a gene: 6. Per germline, CDR1 SGHVS and CDR2 FNYEAQ. The CDR3 loop reads CASSPGLAIQETQYF. The CDR3 coding sequence is TGTGCCAGCAGTCCCGGACTAGCGATCCAAGAGACCCAGTACTTC.

The table lists this clonotype with a few counts. As DNA, the CDR3 is TGTGCCAGCAGCCGCGTAGCGGGGATGAACACCGGGGAGCTGTTTTTT. This gives the protein CASSRVAGMNTGELFF. J is TRBJ2-2 and V is TRBV2; TRBD2 matches 8 bases. CDR3 size: 16 residues. The V segment lost 6 bases and the J segment 1 base; nucleotides outside the gene matches: 7. In germline, CDR1 is SNHLY, CDR2 FYNNEI.

The chain has TRBV20-1 and TRBJ2-7; tentatively, D is TRBD1 or TRBD2 (5 bases each). This CDR3 has 14 residues. CDR1 and CDR2 from the germline V gene are DFQATT and SNEGSKA (reference sequence). V dropped 3 bases and J dropped 3 bases, with 15 bases sitting between them. For the CDR3, the DNA is TGCAGTGCTAGTCCGGGACGGAATGACTACGAGCAGTACTTC. Its translation is CSASPGRNDYEQYF.

This clonotype has a handful of counts. At one end, the junction sequence differs from germline, possibly due to a read error. The chain uses TRBV9 and TRBJ2-5; possibly TRBD2 for D (5 bases). The CDR3 runs 15 residues. Per germline, CDR1 SGDLS and CDR2 YYNGEE. The CDR3 loop is CASSVGPSRVETQYF. Here the CDR3 DNA reads TGTGCCAGCAGCGTAGGCCCCTCGCGGGTGGAGACTCAGTACTTC.

This clonotype has at least ten counts. The chain joins TRBV10-3 to TRBJ2-3; TRBD1 is a possible D gene (5 bases). The CDR3 totals 14 residues. Germline CDR1 and CDR2: ENHRY and SYGVKD. V dropped 7 bases and J dropped 3 bases, with 14 bases sitting between them. CDR3 residues: CAIMGREPTDTQYF. The DNA of the CDR3 is TGTGCCATCATGGGCAGGGAACCGACAGATACGCAGTATTTT.

This clonotype was counted at least ten times. The chain carries TRBV10-3 and TRBJ2-1; 10 nucleotides align to TRBD2. The germline gives CDR1 ENHRY, CDR2 SYGVKD. The V segment lost 4 bases and the J segment 4 bases; nucleotides outside the gene matches: 1. This CDR3 region has 14 residues. CDR3 loop: CAISGLAGYNEQFF. The CDR3 nucleotides read TGTGCCATCAGTGGACTAGCGGGTTACAATGAGCAGTTCTTC.

The chain is built from TRBV9 and TRBJ2-3; the D call may be TRBD1 or TRBD2 (5 bases each). The CDR3 loop spans 14 amino acids. In germline, CDR1 is SGDLS, CDR2 YYNGEE. V was trimmed by 2 bases and J by 6 bases, leaving 13 bases between them. CDR3 in amino acids: CASSVEPGRDTQYF. In DNA form, the CDR3 reads TGTGCCAGCAGCGTCGAGCCGGGGCGGGATACGCAGTATTTT.

This clonotype was recorded many times. The rearrangement joins TRBV27 to TRBJ2-7, with 7 bases identical to TRBD2. The length of the CDR3 is 14 residues. After removal of 5 bases from V and 4 bases from J, the junction contained 8 bases not matched to a gene. Germline assignment: CDR1 MNHEY and CDR2 SMNVEV (reference sequence). CDR3 residues: CASSPSPREYEQYF. DNA for the CDR3: TGTGCCAGCAGTCCTAGTCCGCGGGAGTACGAGCAGTACTTC.

The gene calls are TRBV28 and TRBJ2-1, with a possible D match to TRBD2 (5 bases). This CDR3 is built from 12 residues. The germline CDR1 and CDR2 sequences are MDHEN and SYDVKM. The V and J ends lost 8 bases and 7 bases respectively, with 12 bases between them. For the CDR3, the DNA is TGTGCCAGCGAATCGGGGAATAATGAGCAGTTCTTC. Amino acids: CASESGNNEQFF.

This clonotype appeared many times. V gene TRBV28 combines with J gene TRBJ2-3, with 7 bases fitting TRBD2. The ends lost 4 bases at V and 4 bases at J; junction bases unmatched: 11. Germline CDR1 and CDR2: MDHEN and SYDVKM. The CDR3 sequence is 16 residues long. The CDR3 coding sequence is TGTGCCAGCAGTTCCCCATCGGCGGCGGGAGCAGATACGCAGTATTTT. As protein: CASSSPSAAGADTQYF.

This clonotype has a count of ten or more. This chain joins TRBV18 and TRBJ2-7; D might be TRBD1 or TRBD2, each matching 7 bases. Germline V gene lookup returns CDR1 KGHSH and CDR2 LQKENI. V lost 2 bases and J 8 bases, leaving 19 bases between the germline ends. This CDR3 region has 15 residues. The CDR3: CASSPGEGAVYKQYF. In nucleotides, the CDR3 is TGTGCCAGCTCACCAGGGGAGGGGGCAGTGTACAAGCAGTACTTC.

This clonotype has more than one count but fewer than ten. J is TRBJ2-5 and V is TRBV28, with D perhaps matching TRBD2 (6 bases). CDR3 length equals 14 residues. The V gene lost 5 bases and the J gene lost 2 bases, with 12 bases spanning the gap. Germline V gene sequence: CDR1 MDHEN, CDR2 SYDVKM. CDR3 loop: CASSLPGTQETQYF. The CDR3 bases are TGTGCCAGCAGTCTCCCCGGGACTCAAGAGACCCAGTACTTC.

This clonotype turned up a few times. The chain couples TRBV2 to TRBJ2-5; D is uncertain. V was clipped by 6 bases and J by 4 bases, with 18 bases between them. Germline V gives CDR1 SNHLY, CDR2 FYNNEI. The CDR3 runs to 15 residues. Here the CDR3 DNA reads TGTGCCAGCAGCAAGAACGGCCGGTTAGGAGAGACCCAGTACTTC. It specifies CASSKNGRLGETQYF.

In nucleotides, the CDR3 is TGCAGTGCTCTCGCCGGGAGCTCCTACAATGAGCAGTTCTTC. The encoded protein is CSALAGSSYNEQFF. This sequence joins TRBV20-1 and TRBJ2-1; D may be TRBD2 (6 bases). This CDR3 spans 14 amino acids. Per the germline V gene, CDR1 is DFQATT and CDR2 is SNEGSKA (reference sequence). V gave up 5 bases and J gave up 0 bases, with 11 bases separating them.

This clonotype was seen only a few times. The rearrangement uses TRBV6-1 and TRBJ1-1; 9 bases are a match to TRBD1. The V gene's germline CDR1 is MNHNS and CDR2 SASEGT. Losses at the gene ends were 5 bases for V and 4 bases for J; bases not matched to a gene: 8. The CDR3 covers 15 residues. The CDR3 loop reads CASSPRQGGVTEAFF. The CDR3 nucleotides read TGTGCCAGCAGTCCCCGACAGGGGGGCGTCACTGAAGCTTTCTTT.

This chain links TRBV3-1 with TRBJ2-7, with TRBD1 as a possible D gene (6 bases). The CDR3 extends over 14 amino acids. CDR1 is LGHDT and CDR2 is YNNKEL in the germline V gene (reference sequence). Trimming took 2 bases from V and 6 from J, leaving 14 bases between them. The CDR3 sequence: CASSQCPQGCEQYF. For the CDR3, the DNA is TGTGCCAGCAGCCAATGTCCCCAGGGGTGCGAGCAGTACTTC.